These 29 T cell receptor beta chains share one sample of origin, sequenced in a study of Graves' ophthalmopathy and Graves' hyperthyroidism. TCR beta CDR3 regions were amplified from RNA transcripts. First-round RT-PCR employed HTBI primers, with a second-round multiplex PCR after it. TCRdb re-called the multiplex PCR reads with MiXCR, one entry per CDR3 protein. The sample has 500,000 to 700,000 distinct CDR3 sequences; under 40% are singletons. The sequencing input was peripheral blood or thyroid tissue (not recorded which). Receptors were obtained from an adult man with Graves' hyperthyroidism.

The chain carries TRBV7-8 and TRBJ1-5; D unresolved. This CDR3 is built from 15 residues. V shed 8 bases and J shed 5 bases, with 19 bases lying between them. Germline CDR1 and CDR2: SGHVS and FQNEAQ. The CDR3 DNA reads TGTGCCAGCTCACTGGGAAGTATGGGGTATCAGCCCCAGCATTTT. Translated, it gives CASSLGSMGYQPQHF.

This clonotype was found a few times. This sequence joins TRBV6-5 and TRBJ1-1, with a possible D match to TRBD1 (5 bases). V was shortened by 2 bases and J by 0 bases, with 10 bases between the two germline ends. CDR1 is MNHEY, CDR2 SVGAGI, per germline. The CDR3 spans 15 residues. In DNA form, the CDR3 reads TGTGCCAGCAGTTACCCGACAGTTATGAACACTGAAGCTTTCTTT. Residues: CASSYPTVMNTEAFF.

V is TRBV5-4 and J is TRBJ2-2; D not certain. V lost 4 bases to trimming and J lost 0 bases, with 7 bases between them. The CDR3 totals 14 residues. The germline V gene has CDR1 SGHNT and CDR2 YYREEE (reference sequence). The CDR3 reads CASSDGPNTGELFF. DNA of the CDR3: TGTGCCAGCAGCGACGGACCGAACACCGGGGAGCTGTTTTTT.

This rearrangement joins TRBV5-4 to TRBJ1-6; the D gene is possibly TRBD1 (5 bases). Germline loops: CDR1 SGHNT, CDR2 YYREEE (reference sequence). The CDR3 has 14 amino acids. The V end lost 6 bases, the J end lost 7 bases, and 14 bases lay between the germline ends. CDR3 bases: TGTGCCAGCAAGCTGGCAGGGTTGAATTCACCCCTCCACTTT. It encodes CASKLAGLNSPLHF.

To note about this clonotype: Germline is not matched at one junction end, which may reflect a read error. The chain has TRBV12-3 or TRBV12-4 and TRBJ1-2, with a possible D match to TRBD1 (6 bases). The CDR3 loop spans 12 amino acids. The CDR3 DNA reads TGCGCCTCCTCAGGGGTGTCTCCGGGCTACACCTTC. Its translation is CASSGVSPGYTF.

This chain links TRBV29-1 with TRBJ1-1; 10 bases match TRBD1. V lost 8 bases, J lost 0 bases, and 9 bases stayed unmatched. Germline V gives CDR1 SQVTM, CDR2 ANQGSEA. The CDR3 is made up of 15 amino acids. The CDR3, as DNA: TGCAGCAGTTATGTGGGGACAGGGGTGAACACTGAAGCTTTCTTT. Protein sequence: CSSYVGTGVNTEAFF.

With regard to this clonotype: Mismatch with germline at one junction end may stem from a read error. CDR3: CAGSDFPRDTQYF. For the CDR3, the DNA is TGTGCCGGCAGTGATTTTCCACGGGATACGCAGTATTTT. The chain carries TRBV2 and TRBJ2-3; D remains ambiguous. Germline CDR1 and CDR2: SNHLY and FYNNEI. CDR3 size: 13 residues.

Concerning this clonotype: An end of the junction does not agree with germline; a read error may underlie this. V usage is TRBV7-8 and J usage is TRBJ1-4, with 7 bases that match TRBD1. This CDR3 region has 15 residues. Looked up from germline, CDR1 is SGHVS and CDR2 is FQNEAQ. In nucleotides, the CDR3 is TGTGCCAGCAGCTTGAGACAGGGATGGAGTGAAAGACTGTTTTTT. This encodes CASSLRQGWSERLFF. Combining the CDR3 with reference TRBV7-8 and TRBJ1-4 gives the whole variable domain GAGVSQSPRYKVAKRGQDVALRCDPISGHVSLFWYQQALGQGPEFLTYFQNEAQLDKSGLPSDRFFAERPEGSVSTLKIQRTQQEDSAVYLCASSLRQGWSERLFFGSGTQLSVL.

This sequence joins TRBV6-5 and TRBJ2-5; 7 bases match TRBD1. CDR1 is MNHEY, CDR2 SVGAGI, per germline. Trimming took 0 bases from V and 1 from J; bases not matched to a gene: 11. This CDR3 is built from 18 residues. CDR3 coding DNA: TGTGCCAGCAGTTACTCACCGGGACAGCTACTACCCCAAGAGACCCAGTACTTC. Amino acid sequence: CASSYSPGQLLPQETQYF.

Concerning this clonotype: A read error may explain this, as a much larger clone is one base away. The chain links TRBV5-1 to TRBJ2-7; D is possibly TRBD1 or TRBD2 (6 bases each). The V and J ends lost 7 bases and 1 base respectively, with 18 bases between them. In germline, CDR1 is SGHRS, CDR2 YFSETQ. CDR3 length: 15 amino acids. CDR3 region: CASGLLRGQSYEQYF. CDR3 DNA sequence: TGCGCCAGCGGCCTATTGCGGGGACAATCCTACGAGCAGTACTTC. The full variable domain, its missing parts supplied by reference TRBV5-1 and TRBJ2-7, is KAGVTQTPRYLIKTRGQQVTLSCSPISGHRSVSWYQQTPGQGLQFLFEYFSETQRNKGNFPGRFSGRQFSNSRSEMNVSTLELGDSALYLCASGLLRGQSYEQYFGPGTRLTVT.

This CDR3 is CASSNRGQGVSTDTQYF. DNA for the CDR3: TGTGCCAGCAGCAACAGAGGACAGGGCGTTAGCACAGATACGCAGTATTTT. The chain is built from TRBV7-9 and TRBJ2-3, with 8 positions matching TRBD1. The CDR3 extends over 17 amino acids. The germline V gene has CDR1 SEHNR and CDR2 FQNEAQ (reference sequence). Trimming removed 5 bases from V and 0 bases from J; junction bases left unmatched: 10.

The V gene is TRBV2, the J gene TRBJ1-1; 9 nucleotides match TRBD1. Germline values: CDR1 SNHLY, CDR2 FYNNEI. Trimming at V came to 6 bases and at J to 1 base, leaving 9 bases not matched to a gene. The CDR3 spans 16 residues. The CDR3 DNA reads TGTGCCAGCAGACACAACAGGGGGCCTGAGAACACTGAAGCTTTCTTT. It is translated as CASRHNRGPENTEAFF.

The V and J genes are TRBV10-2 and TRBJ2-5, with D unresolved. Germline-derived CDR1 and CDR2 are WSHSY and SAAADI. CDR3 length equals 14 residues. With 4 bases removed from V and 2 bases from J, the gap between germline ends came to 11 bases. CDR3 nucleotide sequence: TGCGCCAGCAGTGGGGCAGACCTACAAGAGACCCAGTACTTC. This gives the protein CASSGADLQETQYF.

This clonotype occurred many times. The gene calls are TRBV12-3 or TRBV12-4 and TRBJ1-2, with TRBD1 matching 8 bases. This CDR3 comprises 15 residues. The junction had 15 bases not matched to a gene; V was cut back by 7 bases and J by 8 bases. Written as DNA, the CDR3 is TGTGCCAGCACCCGAAGTGGGCAGGGGGCTCGGGGCTACACCTTC. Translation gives CASTRSGQGARGYTF.

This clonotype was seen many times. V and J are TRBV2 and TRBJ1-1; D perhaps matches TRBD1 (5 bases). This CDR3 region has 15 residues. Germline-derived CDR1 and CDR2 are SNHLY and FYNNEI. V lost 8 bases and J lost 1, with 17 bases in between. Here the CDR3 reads CASGVLVGENTEAFF. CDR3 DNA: TGTGCCAGCGGAGTATTAGTGGGGGAGAACACTGAAGCTTTCTTT. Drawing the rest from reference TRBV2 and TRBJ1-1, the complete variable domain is EPEVTQTPSHQVTQMGQEVILRCVPISNHLYFYWYRQILGQKVEFLVSFYNNEISEKSEIFDDQFSVERPDGSNFTLKIRSTKLEDSAMYFCASGVLVGENTEAFFGQGTRLTVV.

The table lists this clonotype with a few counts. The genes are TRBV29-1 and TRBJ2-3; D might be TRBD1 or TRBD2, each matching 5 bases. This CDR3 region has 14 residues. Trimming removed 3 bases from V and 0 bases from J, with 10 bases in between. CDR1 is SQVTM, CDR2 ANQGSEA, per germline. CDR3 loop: CSVEGEPSTDTQYF. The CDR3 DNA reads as TGCAGCGTTGAGGGGGAACCTAGCACAGATACGCAGTATTTT.

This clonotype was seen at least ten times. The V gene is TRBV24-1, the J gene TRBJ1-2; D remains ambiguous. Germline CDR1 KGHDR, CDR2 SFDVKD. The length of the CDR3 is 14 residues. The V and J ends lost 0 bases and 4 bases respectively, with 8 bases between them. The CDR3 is CATSDLGSTYGYTF. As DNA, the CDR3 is TGTGCCACCAGTGATTTGGGCAGTACCTATGGCTACACCTTC.

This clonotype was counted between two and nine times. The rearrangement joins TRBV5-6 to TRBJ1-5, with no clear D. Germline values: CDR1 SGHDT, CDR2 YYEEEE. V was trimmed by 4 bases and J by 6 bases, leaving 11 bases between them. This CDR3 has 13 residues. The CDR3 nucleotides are TGTGCCAGCAGCCCCGAATCCGGTCAGCCCCAGCATTTT. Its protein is CASSPESGQPQHF.

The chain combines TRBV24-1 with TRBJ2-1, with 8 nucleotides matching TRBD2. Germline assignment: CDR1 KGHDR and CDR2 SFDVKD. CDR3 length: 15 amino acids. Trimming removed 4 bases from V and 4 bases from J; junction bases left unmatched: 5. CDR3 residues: CATSDQSGGYNEQFF. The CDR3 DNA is TGTGCCACCAGTGACCAAAGCGGGGGATACAATGAGCAGTTCTTC.

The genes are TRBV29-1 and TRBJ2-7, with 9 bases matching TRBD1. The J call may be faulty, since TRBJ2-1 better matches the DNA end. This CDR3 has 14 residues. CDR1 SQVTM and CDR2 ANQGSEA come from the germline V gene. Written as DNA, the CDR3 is TGCAGCGTGTTAGAACAGGGGGCCCACAATGAGCAGTTCTTC. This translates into CSVLEQGAHNEQFF.

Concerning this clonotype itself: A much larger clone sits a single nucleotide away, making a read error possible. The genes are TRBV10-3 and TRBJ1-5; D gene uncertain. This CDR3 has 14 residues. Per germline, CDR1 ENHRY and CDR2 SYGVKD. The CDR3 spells CAIGESRDNQPQHF. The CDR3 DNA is TGTGCCATCGGTGAGTCTAGAGACAATCAGCCCCAGCATTTT.

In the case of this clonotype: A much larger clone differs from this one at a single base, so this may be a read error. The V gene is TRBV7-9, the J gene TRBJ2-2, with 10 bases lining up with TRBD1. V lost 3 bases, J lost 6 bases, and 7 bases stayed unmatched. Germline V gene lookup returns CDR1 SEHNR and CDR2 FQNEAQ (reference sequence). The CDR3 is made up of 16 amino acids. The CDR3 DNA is TGTGCCAGCAGCTTGGGGGACAGGGGTGGAGCCGGGGAGCTGTTTTTT. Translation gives CASSLGDRGGAGELFF.

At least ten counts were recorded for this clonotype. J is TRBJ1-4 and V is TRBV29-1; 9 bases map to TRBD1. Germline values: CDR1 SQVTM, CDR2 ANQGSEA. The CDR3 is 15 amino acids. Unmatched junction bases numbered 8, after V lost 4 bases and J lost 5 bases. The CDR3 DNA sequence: TGCAGCGTTGCCTGGATAGGACAGGGGAATGAAAAACTGTTTTTT. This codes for CSVAWIGQGNEKLFF.

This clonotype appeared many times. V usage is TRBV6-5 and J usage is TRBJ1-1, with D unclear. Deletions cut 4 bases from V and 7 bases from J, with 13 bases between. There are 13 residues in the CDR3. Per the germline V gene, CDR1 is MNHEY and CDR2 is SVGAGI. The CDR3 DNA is TGTGCCAGCAGTTTGGCAAGCTCGTTTGAAGCTTTCTTT. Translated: CASSLASSFEAFF.

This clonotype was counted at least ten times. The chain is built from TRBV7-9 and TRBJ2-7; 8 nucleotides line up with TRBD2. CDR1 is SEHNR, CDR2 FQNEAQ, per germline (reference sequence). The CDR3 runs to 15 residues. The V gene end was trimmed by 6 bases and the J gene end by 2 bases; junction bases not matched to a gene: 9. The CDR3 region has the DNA TGTGCCAGCAGACCAAGCGGGAGCGCTCCCTACGAGCAGTACTTC. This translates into CASRPSGSAPYEQYF.

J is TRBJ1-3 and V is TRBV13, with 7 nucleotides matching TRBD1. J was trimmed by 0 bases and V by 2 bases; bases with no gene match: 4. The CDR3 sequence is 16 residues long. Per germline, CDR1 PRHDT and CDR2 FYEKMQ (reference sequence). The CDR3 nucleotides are TGTGCCAGCAGCTTAATCGCAGGGGGCTCTGGAAACACCATATATTTT. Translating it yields CASSLIAGGSGNTIYF.

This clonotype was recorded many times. The CDR3 here is CASSRQGDKYF. CDR3 bases: TGTGCCAGCAGCCGACAGGGGGACAAGTACTTC. This chain uses TRBV14 with TRBJ2-7, with TRBD1 identical over 9 bases. CDR3 length equals 11 residues. Unmatched junction bases numbered 3, after V lost 4 bases and J lost 11 bases. The germline V gene has CDR1 SGHDN and CDR2 FVKESK. Looking up the rest from reference TRBV14 and TRBJ2-7 gives the full variable domain: EAGVTQFPSHSVIEKGQTVTLRCDPISGHDNLYWYRRVMGKEIKFLLHFVKESKQDESGMPNNRFLAERTGGTYSTLKVQPAELEDSGVYFCASSRQGDKYFGPGTRLTVT.

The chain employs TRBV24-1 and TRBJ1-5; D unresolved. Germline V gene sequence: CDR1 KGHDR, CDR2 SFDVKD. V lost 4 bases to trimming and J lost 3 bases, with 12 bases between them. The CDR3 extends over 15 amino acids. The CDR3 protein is CATSESGPYNQPQHF. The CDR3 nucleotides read TGTGCCACCAGTGAAAGCGGCCCCTACAATCAGCCCCAGCATTTT.

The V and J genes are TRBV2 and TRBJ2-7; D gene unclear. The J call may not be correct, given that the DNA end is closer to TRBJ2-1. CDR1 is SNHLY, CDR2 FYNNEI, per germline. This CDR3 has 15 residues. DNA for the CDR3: TGTGCCAGCAGCCGAGACGGATTCTCCTACAATGAGCAGTTCTTC. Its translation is CASSRDGFSYNEQFF.